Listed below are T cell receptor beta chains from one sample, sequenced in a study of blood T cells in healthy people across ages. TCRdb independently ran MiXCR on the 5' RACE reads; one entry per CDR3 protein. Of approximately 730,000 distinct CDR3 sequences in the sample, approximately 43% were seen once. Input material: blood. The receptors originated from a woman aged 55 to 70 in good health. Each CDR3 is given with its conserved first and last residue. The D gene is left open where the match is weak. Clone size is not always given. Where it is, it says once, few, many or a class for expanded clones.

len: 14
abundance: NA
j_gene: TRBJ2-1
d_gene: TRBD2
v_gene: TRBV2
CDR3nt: TGTGCCAGCAGTGAAGCCCTAGCGGGGGGGCGAAGGTTCTTC
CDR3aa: CASSEALAGGRRFF

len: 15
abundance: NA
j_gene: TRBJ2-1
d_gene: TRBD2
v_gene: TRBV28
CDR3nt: TGTGCCAGCAGTCCCACTAGCGGGAGCCCAGGGGAGCAGTTCTTC
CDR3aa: CASSPTSGSPGEQFF

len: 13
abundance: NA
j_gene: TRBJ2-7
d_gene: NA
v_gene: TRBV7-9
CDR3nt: TGTGCCAGCAGCCCGGGACTCCCGGGGCTCCAGTACTTC
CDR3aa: CASSPGLPGLQYF

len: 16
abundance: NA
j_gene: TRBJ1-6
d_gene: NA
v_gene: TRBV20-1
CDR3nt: TGCAGTGCTAGAGGGAGGGGTAGGTCCCATAATTCACCTCTCCACTTT
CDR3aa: CSARGRGRSHNSPLHF

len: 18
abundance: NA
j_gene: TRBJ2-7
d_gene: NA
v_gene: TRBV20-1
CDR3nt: TGCAGTGCTAGAGTCAAGAGTAGAGCGATCCGGGTAGCGTACGAGCAGTACTTC
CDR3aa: CSARVKSRAIRVAYEQYF

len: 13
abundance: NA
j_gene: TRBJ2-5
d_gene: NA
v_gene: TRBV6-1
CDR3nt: TGTGCCAGCCTCAGTGCCGGGAAAGAGACCCAGTACTTC
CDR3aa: CASLSAGKETQYF

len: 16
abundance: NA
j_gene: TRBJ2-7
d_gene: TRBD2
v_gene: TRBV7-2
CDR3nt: TGTGCCAGCAGCGTTCCTAGCGGGGTGAGCTCCTACGAGCAGTACTTC
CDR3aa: CASSVPSGVSSYEQYF

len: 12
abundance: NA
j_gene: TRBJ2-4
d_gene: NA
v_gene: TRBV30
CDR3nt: TGTGCCTGGAGTGTAGGGGCCCGAGCACGGTACTTC
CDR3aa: CAWSVGARARYF

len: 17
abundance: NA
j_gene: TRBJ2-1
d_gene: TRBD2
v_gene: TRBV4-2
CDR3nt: TGTGCCAGCAGCCAAGATAGTGCGGGGGGTAGTAACAATGAGCAGTTCTTC
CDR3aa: CASSQDSAGGSNNEQFF

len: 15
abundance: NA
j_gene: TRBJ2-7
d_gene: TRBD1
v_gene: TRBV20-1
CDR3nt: TGCAGTGCTAGAGCAGCAGGGGGCATGGCCTACGAGCAGTACTTC
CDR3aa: CSARAAGGMAYEQYF

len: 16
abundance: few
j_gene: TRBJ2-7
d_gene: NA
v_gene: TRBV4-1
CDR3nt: TGCGCCAGCAGCCAAGATGACCAGGCTCTCTCCTACGAGCAGTACTTC
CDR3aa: CASSQDDQALSYEQYF

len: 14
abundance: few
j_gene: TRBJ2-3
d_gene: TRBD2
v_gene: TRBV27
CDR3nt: TGTGCCACCCGGGACGGGAGGTCCACAGATACGCAGTATTTT
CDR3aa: CATRDGRSTDTQYF

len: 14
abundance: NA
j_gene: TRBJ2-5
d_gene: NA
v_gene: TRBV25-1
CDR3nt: TGTGCCAGCAGTGACGCAGGGGCCCAAGCGACCCAGTACTTC
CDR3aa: CASSDAGAQATQYF

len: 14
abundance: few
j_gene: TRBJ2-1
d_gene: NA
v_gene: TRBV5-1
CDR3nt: TGCGCCAGCAGAAGGCCCGAACGTACTAATGAGCAGTTCTTC
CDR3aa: CASRRPERTNEQFF

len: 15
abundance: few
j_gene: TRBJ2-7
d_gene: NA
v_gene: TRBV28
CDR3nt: TGTGCCAGCAGTGTGGCGACAGGTCCGTTCCGGGAGCAGTACTTC
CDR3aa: CASSVATGPFREQYF

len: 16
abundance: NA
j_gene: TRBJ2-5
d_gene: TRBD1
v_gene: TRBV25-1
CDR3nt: TGTGCCAGCAGTGGGCTTGGGACAGGGTTACACAATGAGCAGTACTTC
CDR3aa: CASSGLGTGLHNEQYF

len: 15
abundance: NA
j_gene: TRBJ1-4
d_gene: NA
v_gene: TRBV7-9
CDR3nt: TGTGCCAGCAGCTTAGGGGGACACCCTAATGAAAAACTGTTTTTT
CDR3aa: CASSLGGHPNEKLFF

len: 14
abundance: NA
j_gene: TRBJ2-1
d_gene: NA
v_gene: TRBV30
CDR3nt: TGTGCCTGGAGTAGAAACAGGGTCGGGAATGAGCAGTTCTTC
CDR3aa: CAWSRNRVGNEQFF

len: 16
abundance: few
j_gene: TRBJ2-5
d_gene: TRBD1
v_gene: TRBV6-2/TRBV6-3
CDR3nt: TGTGCCAGCAGGCCCGCCCCGGGACAGGGGACAGAGACCCAGTACTTC
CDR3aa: CASRPAPGQGTETQYF

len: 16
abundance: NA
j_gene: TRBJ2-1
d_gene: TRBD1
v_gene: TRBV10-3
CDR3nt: TGTACCATCAGTGGAAACAGGGGGAGTTTTCCAGGGGAGCAGTTCTTC
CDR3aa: CTISGNRGSFPGEQFF

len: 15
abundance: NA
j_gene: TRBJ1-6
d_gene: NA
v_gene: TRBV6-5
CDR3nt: TGTGCCAGCACCAACGGTGGGGTGGAGAGGTCACCCCTCCACTTT
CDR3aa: CASTNGGVERSPLHF

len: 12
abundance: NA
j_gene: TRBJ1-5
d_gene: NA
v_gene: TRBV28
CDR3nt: TGTGCCAGCAGCGGCGAAAATCAGCCCCAGCATTTT
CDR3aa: CASSGENQPQHF

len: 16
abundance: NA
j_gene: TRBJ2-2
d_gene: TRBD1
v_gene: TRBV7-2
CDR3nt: TGTGCCAGCAGTAGCAAGGGACAGGGGTTCACCGGGGAGCTGTTTTTT
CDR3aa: CASSSKGQGFTGELFF

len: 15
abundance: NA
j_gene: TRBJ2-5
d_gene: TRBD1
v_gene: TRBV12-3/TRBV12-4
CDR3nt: TGTGCCAGCAGTTTAGACGACAGGGTGCAAGAGACCCAGTACTTC
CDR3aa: CASSLDDRVQETQYF

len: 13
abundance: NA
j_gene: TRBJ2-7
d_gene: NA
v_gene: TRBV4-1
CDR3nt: TGCGCCAGCAGCCCGTCTGAGACCTACGAGCAGTACTTC
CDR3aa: CASSPSETYEQYF

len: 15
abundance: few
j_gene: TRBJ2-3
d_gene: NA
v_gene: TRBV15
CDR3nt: TGTGCCACCAGCCAATCGGAGAAGGGTTTGAATACGCAGTATTTT
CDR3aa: CATSQSEKGLNTQYF

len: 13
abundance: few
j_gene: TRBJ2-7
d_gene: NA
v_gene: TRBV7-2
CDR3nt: TGTGCCAGCAGCTTAGAACTACACTACGAGCAGTACTTC
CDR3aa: CASSLELHYEQYF

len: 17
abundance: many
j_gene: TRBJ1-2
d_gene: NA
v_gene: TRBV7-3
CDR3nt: TGTGCCAGCAGCTTAAGACCACCTCGGGGGATGTCGGACGGCTACACCTTC
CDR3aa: CASSLRPPRGMSDGYTF

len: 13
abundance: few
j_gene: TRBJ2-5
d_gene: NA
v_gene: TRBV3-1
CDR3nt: TGTGCCAGCAGCCAAGGCCACCGGGAGACCCAGTACTTC
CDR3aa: CASSQGHRETQYF

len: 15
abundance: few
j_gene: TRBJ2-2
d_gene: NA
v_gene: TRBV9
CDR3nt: TGTGCCAGCAGCGGTCCGCCGGGGAACACCGGGGAGCTGTTTTTT
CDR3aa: CASSGPPGNTGELFF

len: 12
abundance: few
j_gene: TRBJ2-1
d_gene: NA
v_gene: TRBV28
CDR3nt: TGTGCCAGCAGTTTTGGGCCCCATGAGCAGTTCTTC
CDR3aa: CASSFGPHEQFF

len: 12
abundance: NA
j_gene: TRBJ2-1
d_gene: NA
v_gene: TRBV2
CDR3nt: TGTGCCAGCAGACGGGCCCTTGTGGAGCAGTTCTTC
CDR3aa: CASRRALVEQFF

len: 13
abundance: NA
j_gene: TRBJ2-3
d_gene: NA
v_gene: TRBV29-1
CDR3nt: TGCAGCGTTCGGAGAGGGAGCACAGATACGCAGTATTTT
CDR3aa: CSVRRGSTDTQYF

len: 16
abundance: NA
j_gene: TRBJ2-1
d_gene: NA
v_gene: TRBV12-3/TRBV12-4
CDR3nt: TGTGCCAGCAGTCCCCCGGTCGGCGGGATGGCGGATGAGCAGTTCTTC
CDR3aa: CASSPPVGGMADEQFF

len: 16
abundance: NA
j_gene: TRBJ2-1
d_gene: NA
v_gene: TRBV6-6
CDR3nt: TGTGCCAGCAGCCCTCCTCCAACAGGGACGAGGGATGAGCAGTTCTTC
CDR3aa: CASSPPPTGTRDEQFF

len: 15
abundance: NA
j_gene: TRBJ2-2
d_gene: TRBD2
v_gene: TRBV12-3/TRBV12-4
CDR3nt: TGTGCCAGCAGCCGCGGCGCGGGGGAGAGCGGGGAGCTGTTTTTT
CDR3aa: CASSRGAGESGELFF

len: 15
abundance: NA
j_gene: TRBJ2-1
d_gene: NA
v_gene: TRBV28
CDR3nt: TGTGCCAGCATCGGACCCTCCGACTCCTACAATGAGCAGTTCTTC
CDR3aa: CASIGPSDSYNEQFF

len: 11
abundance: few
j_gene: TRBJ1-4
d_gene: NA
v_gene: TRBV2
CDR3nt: TGTGCCAGCCACAGCAATGAAAAACTGTTTTTT
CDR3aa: CASHSNEKLFF

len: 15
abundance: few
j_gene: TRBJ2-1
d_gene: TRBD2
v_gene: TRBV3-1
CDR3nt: TGTGCCAGCAGCCATAAGGGACTAGCCGGCGATGAGCAGTTCTTC
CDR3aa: CASSHKGLAGDEQFF